What follows are 4 T cell receptor beta chains derived from one specimen sequenced in a study of early T cells in non-severe SARS-CoV-2 infection. MiXCR, applied by TCRdb to the 5' RACE reads, yields one record per CDR3 protein. Among some 90,000 distinct CDR3 sequences listed, more than 12% were seen once. Specimen: whole blood. Receptor source: an adult who was a healthcare worker with PCR-confirmed SARS-CoV-2 infection or an uninfected control (not recorded which).

This clonotype was detected ten times or more. The V gene is TRBV12-3 or TRBV12-4, the J gene TRBJ2-7; D uncertain. The CDR3 has 12 residues. Trimming shortened V by 8 bases and J by 8 bases, and 16 bases separated the two germline ends. CDR3: CASRTSRPQQYF. The CDR3 DNA reads as TGTGCCAGCCGTACTTCCCGGCCCCAGCAGTACTTC.

The J gene is TRBJ2-3, the V gene TRBV7-2; 10 nucleotides agree with TRBD2. V lost 4 bases to trimming and J lost 2 bases; unmatched junction nucleotides: 6. Germline CDR1 SGHTA, CDR2 FQGNSA. The CDR3 sequence is 16 residues long. The CDR3 protein is CASSYSSGRYTDTQYF. CDR3 DNA: TGTGCCAGCAGCTACTCTAGCGGGAGATACACAGATACGCAGTATTTT. The full variable domain, with the rest looked up from reference TRBV7-2 and TRBJ2-3, is GAGVSQSPSNKVTEKGKDVELRCDPISGHTALYWYRQSLGQGLEFLIYFQGNSAPDKSGLPSDRFSAERTGGSVSTLTIQRTQQEDSAVYLCASSYSSGRYTDTQYFGPGTRLTVL.

The chain recombines TRBV28 with TRBJ2-7; 8 bases agree with TRBD1. The J segment lost 2 bases and the V segment lost 5 bases, leaving 5 bases of the junction unmatched. The length of the CDR3 is 14 residues. Germline CDR1 MDHEN, CDR2 SYDVKM. Here the CDR3 DNA reads TGTGCCAGCAGTCCTTGGGACAGGCCCTACGAGCAGTACTTC. Its protein product is CASSPWDRPYEQYF.

CDR3 bases: TGTGCCAGCAGCCCTGGACAGGGGGCGCGATGGGAGCAGTTCTTC. This translates into CASSPGQGARWEQFF. The chain combines TRBV3-1 with TRBJ2-1; 11 nucleotides align to TRBD1. V dropped 4 bases and J dropped 10; count of bases not matched to a gene: 9. The germline V gene encodes CDR1 LGHDT and CDR2 YNNKEL (reference sequence). The CDR3 covers 15 residues.